This TCR beta chain was retrieved from a study of blood T cell repertoires in COVID-19. Study-level information: Sites in the United States, Italy and Spain provided acute and convalescent COVID-19 samples.

In the source study's methods: Reference gene primer amplification in the assay estimated nucleated cell counts. Assay: immunoSEQ multiplex PCR; the TCRdb copy retains only in-frame clones and omits some. The D gene and trimming were derived from the DNA, and the V and J assignments and clone size from that table. The profile covers 200,000 to 250,000 clones, with 70% to 90% appearing a single time and more than 4.5% taken by the ten largest. The sequence derives from a woman aged 40 to 49 with acute or convalescent COVID-19. The specimen sequenced was peripheral blood.

The CDR3 loop reads CASSDRGQGDTQYF. CDR3 coding DNA: TGTGCCAGCAGTGACAGGGGGCAAGGAGATACGCAGTATTTT. V and J are TRBV6-4 and TRBJ2-3; 7 positions agree with TRBD1. The CDR3 contains 14 residues. The J segment lost 5 bases and the V segment lost 2 bases, leaving 4 bases of the junction unmatched. Germline V gene data show CDR1 as MRHNA and CDR2 as SNTAGT.